These T cell receptor beta chains were read from a single sample in a study of blood T cells in healthy people across ages. MiXCR, run by TCRdb on the 5' RACE reads, gives a single entry per CDR3 protein. Among about 930,000 distinct CDR3 sequences, approximately 32% were seen once, and the ten largest hold approximately 10%. These data also featured in a second study, about T cells of mothers and their children.

The sequenced sample was blood. The receptors derive from a woman in her 40s in good health. The CDR3 runs from the conserved cysteine through the conserved F or W. The order of the fields is D gene, clone size, J gene, V gene, CDR3 protein, CDR3 DNA. The D gene is left open where the match is weak. Clone size is not always given. Where it is, it says once, few, many or a class for expanded clones.

d_call: .
clone_size: many
j_call: TRBJ1-6
v_call: TRBV9
cdr3_aa: CASTGHPNSPLHF
cdr3_nt: TGTGCCAGCACCGGACACCCGAATTCACCCCTCCACTTT

d_call: .
clone_size: few
j_call: TRBJ1-6
v_call: TRBV9
cdr3_aa: CASSGGQVYNSPLHF
cdr3_nt: TGTGCCAGCAGCGGAGGACAAGTTTATAATTCACCCCTCCACTTT

d_call: .
clone_size: many
j_call: TRBJ1-6
v_call: TRBV20-1
cdr3_aa: CSAPDRSSYNSPLHF
cdr3_nt: TGCAGTGCCCCGGACCGAAGCTCCTATAATTCACCCCTCCACTTT

d_call: .
clone_size: many
j_call: TRBJ2-7
v_call: TRBV4-3
cdr3_aa: CASSQVSGGESYEQYF
cdr3_nt: TGCGCCAGCAGCCAAGTTTCCGGGGGCGAATCCTACGAGCAGTACTTC

d_call: .
clone_size: few
j_call: TRBJ2-5
v_call: TRBV28
cdr3_aa: CASRRTGLETQYF
cdr3_nt: TGTGCCAGCAGACGCACAGGGTTAGAGACCCAGTACTTC

d_call: .
clone_size: many
j_call: TRBJ1-1
v_call: TRBV28
cdr3_aa: CASSLGTEAFF
cdr3_nt: TGTGCCAGCAGTTTAGGGACTGAAGCTTTCTTT

d_call: .
clone_size: many
j_call: TRBJ2-7
v_call: TRBV4-1
cdr3_aa: CASSPRVFYEQYF
cdr3_nt: TGCGCCAGCAGCCCCCGGGTCTTCTACGAGCAGTACTTC

d_call: .
clone_size: .
j_call: TRBJ2-2
v_call: TRBV3-1
cdr3_aa: CASSQAGPGELFF
cdr3_nt: TGTGCCAGCAGCCAAGCAGGTCCCGGGGAGCTGTTTTTT

d_call: TRBD2
clone_size: few
j_call: TRBJ2-1
v_call: TRBV5-1
cdr3_aa: CASSLASASGGYNEQFF
cdr3_nt: TGCGCCAGCAGCTTGGCCTCGGCTAGCGGGGGATACAATGAGCAGTTCTTC

d_call: .
clone_size: few
j_call: TRBJ2-7
v_call: TRBV6-2/TRBV6-3
cdr3_aa: CASRNDPSNSYEQYF
cdr3_nt: TGTGCCAGCAGGAACGACCCAAGTAACTCCTACGAGCAGTACTTC

d_call: .
clone_size: .
j_call: TRBJ2-3
v_call: TRBV12-3/TRBV12-4
cdr3_aa: CASSLLPQGDTQYF
cdr3_nt: TGTGCCAGCAGTTTACTACCCCAAGGAGATACGCAGTATTTT

d_call: .
clone_size: few
j_call: TRBJ1-2
v_call: TRBV25-1
cdr3_aa: CASSDNIFGSPPGITF
cdr3_nt: TGTGCCAGCAGTGATAACATCTTTGGGAGCCCTCCAGGTATCACCTTC

d_call: .
clone_size: many
j_call: TRBJ2-7
v_call: TRBV11-2
cdr3_aa: CASSSLLVKEQYF
cdr3_nt: TGTGCCAGCAGCTCCTTACTGGTTAAGGAGCAGTACTTC

d_call: .
clone_size: few
j_call: TRBJ1-2
v_call: TRBV24-1
cdr3_aa: CATSDSPEGTNYGYTF
cdr3_nt: TGTGCCACCAGTGATTCTCCCGAAGGTACTAACTATGGCTACACCTTC

d_call: .
clone_size: .
j_call: TRBJ2-1
v_call: TRBV4-3
cdr3_aa: CASSLTVGGTYNEQFF
cdr3_nt: TGCGCCAGCAGCCTGACGGTAGGCGGAACCTACAATGAGCAGTTCTTC

d_call: TRBD1
clone_size: .
j_call: TRBJ2-7
v_call: TRBV6-1
cdr3_aa: CTSSEYGQAYEQYF
cdr3_nt: TGTACCAGCAGTGAATACGGACAGGCCTACGAGCAGTACTTC

d_call: .
clone_size: .
j_call: TRBJ1-6
v_call: TRBV7-2
cdr3_aa: CASSPINSPLHF
cdr3_nt: TGTGCCAGCAGCCCCATTAATTCACCCCTCCACTTT

d_call: .
clone_size: .
j_call: TRBJ1-1
v_call: TRBV28
cdr3_aa: CASSPGTALMNTEAFF
cdr3_nt: TGTGCCAGCAGCCCTGGGACCGCTCTGATGAACACTGAAGCTTTCTTT

d_call: TRBD1
clone_size: .
j_call: TRBJ2-7
v_call: TRBV28
cdr3_aa: CASGPSGTASEQYF
cdr3_nt: TGTGCCAGCGGCCCATCCGGGACAGCGAGCGAGCAGTACTTC

d_call: TRBD2
clone_size: few
j_call: TRBJ2-1
v_call: TRBV10-3
cdr3_aa: CAISESGTSGMDEQFF
cdr3_nt: TGTGCCATCAGTGAGTCCGGGACTAGCGGGATGGATGAGCAGTTCTTC

d_call: .
clone_size: .
j_call: TRBJ2-4
v_call: TRBV6-6
cdr3_aa: CASSSPTLAKNIQYF
cdr3_nt: TGTGCCAGCAGTTCCCCGACACTAGCCAAAAACATTCAGTACTTC

d_call: .
clone_size: .
j_call: TRBJ1-4
v_call: TRBV20-1
cdr3_aa: CSARDPAGSGKLFF
cdr3_nt: TGCAGTGCTAGAGACCCTGCAGGGTCTGGGAAACTGTTTTTT

d_call: .
clone_size: .
j_call: TRBJ1-3
v_call: TRBV6-6
cdr3_aa: CASSYSKRGLSGNTIYF
cdr3_nt: TGTGCCAGCAGTTACTCGAAACGAGGGCTCTCTGGAAACACCATATATTTT

d_call: .
clone_size: .
j_call: TRBJ1-5
v_call: TRBV7-8
cdr3_aa: CASSLSSGDVQPQHF
cdr3_nt: TGTGCCAGCAGCTTGAGTTCTGGGGATGTTCAGCCCCAGCATTTT

d_call: .
clone_size: once
j_call: TRBJ2-4
v_call: TRBV4-1
cdr3_aa: CASSQESPLNIQYF
cdr3_nt: TGCGCCAGCAGCCAAGAATCCCCGCTAAACATTCAGTACTTC

d_call: TRBD2
clone_size: .
j_call: TRBJ2-1
v_call: TRBV4-1
cdr3_aa: CASSWSGTTPYGQFF
cdr3_nt: TGCGCCAGCAGCTGGAGTGGGACTACTCCCTACGGGCAGTTCTTC

d_call: TRBD1
clone_size: few
j_call: TRBJ1-4
v_call: TRBV6-1
cdr3_aa: CATRLRDSEKLFF
cdr3_nt: TGTGCCACCAGACTCCGGGACAGTGAAAAACTGTTTTTT

d_call: TRBD1
clone_size: .
j_call: TRBJ1-1
v_call: TRBV6-2/TRBV6-3
cdr3_aa: CASMRTGGNTEAFF
cdr3_nt: TGTGCCAGCATGCGGACAGGAGGGAACACTGAAGCTTTCTTT

d_call: TRBD2
clone_size: .
j_call: TRBJ2-7
v_call: TRBV20-1
cdr3_aa: CSARDPSSGGASEQYF
cdr3_nt: TGCAGTGCTAGAGATCCTTCTAGCGGGGGGGCCAGCGAGCAGTACTTC

d_call: TRBD2
clone_size: few
j_call: TRBJ2-3
v_call: TRBV7-8
cdr3_aa: CASSLVRALAGTRDTQYF
cdr3_nt: TGTGCCAGCAGCTTAGTTCGTGCACTAGCGGGCACTCGGGATACGCAGTATTTT

d_call: .
clone_size: .
j_call: TRBJ1-6
v_call: TRBV28
cdr3_aa: CASRRNSNNSPLHF
cdr3_nt: TGTGCCAGCAGGAGAAACAGTAATAATTCACCCCTCCACTTT

d_call: TRBD1
clone_size: .
j_call: TRBJ1-5
v_call: TRBV5-6
cdr3_aa: CASSPDRGTSNQPQHF
cdr3_nt: TGTGCCAGCAGTCCCGACAGGGGCACTAGCAATCAGCCCCAGCATTTT

d_call: TRBD1
clone_size: .
j_call: TRBJ2-1
v_call: TRBV7-8
cdr3_aa: CAGSPSRDRVNGNEQFF
cdr3_nt: TGTGCCGGCAGCCCGTCCCGGGACAGGGTTAATGGGAATGAGCAGTTCTTC

d_call: .
clone_size: few
j_call: TRBJ1-5
v_call: TRBV20-1
cdr3_aa: CSAADYQPQHF
cdr3_nt: TGCAGTGCAGCGGATTATCAGCCCCAGCATTTT

d_call: .
clone_size: few
j_call: TRBJ1-2
v_call: TRBV27
cdr3_aa: CASSRKGGGYTF
cdr3_nt: TGTGCCAGCAGTCGGAAGGGAGGGGGCTACACCTTC

d_call: .
clone_size: .
j_call: TRBJ2-7
v_call: TRBV27
cdr3_aa: CASSLGILDEQYF
cdr3_nt: TGTGCCAGCAGTTTGGGAATCCTTGACGAGCAGTACTTC

d_call: .
clone_size: few
j_call: TRBJ2-7
v_call: TRBV7-2
cdr3_aa: CASSLAPRGHEQYF
cdr3_nt: TGTGCCAGCAGCTTAGCGCCACGGGGCCACGAGCAGTACTTC

d_call: .
clone_size: few
j_call: TRBJ1-2
v_call: TRBV29-1
cdr3_aa: CSVVEGWYGYTF
cdr3_nt: TGCAGCGTTGTCGAGGGGTGGTATGGCTACACCTTC

d_call: .
clone_size: many
j_call: TRBJ2-7
v_call: TRBV4-2
cdr3_aa: CASSPDTGRTYEQYF
cdr3_nt: TGTGCCAGCAGCCCGGACACGGGAAGGACCTACGAGCAGTACTTC

d_call: .
clone_size: .
j_call: TRBJ2-7
v_call: TRBV18
cdr3_aa: CASSPSADAYEQYF
cdr3_nt: TGTGCCAGCTCACCAAGTGCAGACGCCTACGAGCAGTACTTC

d_call: TRBD1
clone_size: .
j_call: TRBJ2-1
v_call: TRBV4-1
cdr3_aa: CAGSHILGTANEQFF
cdr3_nt: TGCGCCGGCAGCCATATCCTCGGGACAGCCAATGAGCAGTTCTTC

d_call: .
clone_size: many
j_call: TRBJ1-2
v_call: TRBV29-1
cdr3_aa: CSVEAPGQLYGYTF
cdr3_nt: TGCAGCGTTGAAGCCCCCGGACAGCTTTATGGCTACACCTTC

d_call: TRBD1
clone_size: .
j_call: TRBJ2-7
v_call: TRBV20-1
cdr3_aa: CSARDVMPGQGVRSSYVQYF
cdr3_nt: TGCAGTGCTAGAGATGTCATGCCGGGACAGGGGGTGAGGAGCTCCTACGTGCAGTACTTC

d_call: .
clone_size: many
j_call: TRBJ1-6
v_call: TRBV4-3
cdr3_aa: CASSQDGELNSPLHF
cdr3_nt: TGCGCCAGCAGCCAAGACGGAGAGCTTAATTCACCCCTCCACTTT

d_call: .
clone_size: few
j_call: TRBJ1-2
v_call: TRBV5-5
cdr3_aa: CASSQTLQGLGYGYTF
cdr3_nt: TGTGCCAGCAGCCAAACACTACAGGGACTAGGCTATGGCTACACCTTC

d_call: .
clone_size: once
j_call: TRBJ1-5
v_call: TRBV15
cdr3_aa: CATSRGGGFSNQPQHF
cdr3_nt: TGTGCCACCAGCAGAGGAGGCGGATTTAGCAATCAGCCCCAGCATTTT

d_call: .
clone_size: .
j_call: TRBJ2-1
v_call: TRBV3-1
cdr3_aa: CASSQVQANNEQFF
cdr3_nt: TGTGCCAGCAGCCAAGTTCAGGCCAACAATGAGCAGTTCTTC

d_call: .
clone_size: many
j_call: TRBJ2-3
v_call: TRBV12-3/TRBV12-4
cdr3_aa: CASSLDIGSPPFQYF
cdr3_nt: TGTGCCAGCAGTTTAGACATAGGGTCTCCTCCTTTTCAGTATTTT

d_call: .
clone_size: .
j_call: TRBJ1-1
v_call: TRBV20-1
cdr3_aa: CSASSHLNTEAFF
cdr3_nt: TGCAGTGCTAGTTCACATCTGAACACTGAAGCTTTCTTT